The T cell receptor (beta chain) under discussion was sequenced for a study of blood T cell repertoires in COVID-19. The CDR3 covers 16 residues. Looked up from germline, CDR1 is SGHTA and CDR2 is FQGTGA. The J segment lost 7 bases and the V segment lost 4 bases, leaving 13 bases of the junction unmatched. TCRdb keeps only in-frame clones here, not all; method: immunoSEQ multiplex PCR. The data contain fewer than 400,000 clones, about 85% of them singletons. The sequence derives from a woman between 18 and 29 years old with acute or convalescent COVID-19. Input material: peripheral blood. J is TRBJ1-3 and V is TRBV7-3, with TRBD1 identical over 7 bases. CDR3 sequence reads: CASSSQLQGFTNTIYF. CDR3 nucleotides: TGTGCCAGCAGCTCACAATTACAGGGGTTTACTAACACCATATATTTT.